This T cell receptor beta chain was observed in a study of T cell responses to AZD1222 COVID-19 vaccine (dated by TCRdb to about 2021). With regard to the full study: TCR sequencing covered more than 230 trial participants: 200 to 220 given two doses of AZD1222 and about 26 given two doses of MenACWY control vaccine. Trial participants were enrolled into age subgroups of 18-55, 56-69 and 70-plus years, which contained 148, 28 and 57 TCR-sequenced participants, respectively. Beyond this particular receptor, the publication reports: Conclusions about previously exposed vaccinees were limited because only five to seven AZD1222 recipients were SARS-CoV-2 seropositive at baseline. The whole spike protein was spanned by vaccine-associated CD4 TCRs, and dominant responses were seen in regions 160-218 and 743-854. No day 14 peak-response samples were available, so repertoires were characterized only after the peak T cell response. The 56-69-year group was small, and its depth increase did not reach significance, likely because of low power. Participants were mostly white British, with more females than males. The authors suggested clonal diversity may have been underestimated. After two AZD1222 doses, both the breadth and the depth of spike-specific TCRs were significantly higher than at day 0 and than in MenACWY recipients. Epitopes outside the regions mutated in the B.1.351 and B.1.1.7 variants were reportedly recognized by nearly half of the unique spike-specific TCRs.

The CDR3 regions of human TCRbeta chains were analyzed by immunosequencing. Under the source paper's analysis protocol: Repertoire TCRs were matched against a reference library of SARS-CoV-2-specific TCRs generated with the MIRA antigen-specificity platform. Breadth was defined as the fraction of unique TCRs that were SARS-CoV-2-associated, and depth was defined as the fraction of total T cells that were SARS-CoV-2-associated. Using the MIRA data, each spike-specific TCR was assigned both to the spike region to which the TCR was reactive and to a CD4 or CD8 class. Log10-transformed breadth and depth values were compared by one-way ANOVA with Sidak's multiple comparisons tests. TCRdb took over this immuneACCESS table, retaining in-frame rearrangements with V and J assigned. Such tables are incomplete; in checked studies, under half of the missing clones stem from an unresolved V gene, and the remainder is unexplained. V, J and clone size derive from that table, while D and trimming were established from the DNA sequence. Recorded for this sample are 95,000 to 150,000 clones; 80% to 95% of them occurred a single time. Over 4% of the sample is taken by the ten largest.

Turning to this clone: Its binding antigen is unknown. No base-level quality is on record; no much larger clone is a single base apart.

The time point label, read with the paper, signifies: about 28 days (+/-7) after the second vaccine dose. In the paper's terms, the treatment or condition label means: meningococcal conjugate vaccine given as trial control. The vaccinee samples were drawn from two UK trials, COV001 and COV002, one of which was a single-blind randomized controlled phase 2/3 trial testing AZD1222 (ChAdOx1 nCoV-19) in healthy adults. For TCRbeta chain sequencing, PBMC samples were collected from trial participants at day 0 and at day 28 after the second dose. This specimen was peripheral blood, taken 28 days after the second dose of the MenACWY control vaccine. This clonotype originated in an adult who received the MenACWY meningococcal vaccine as a control.

The CDR3 region reads CASSELAARGYTF. The nucleotides read TGTGCCAGCAGTGAATTAGCTGCGCGTGGCTACACCTTC. The rearrangement combines TRBV25-1 with TRBJ1-2, with no confidently assigned D gene. V loses 1 base of germline sequence and J loses 7 bases, and the interval between the two ends is 10 bases. CDR1 MGHDK and CDR2 SYGVNS were looked up in the germline V gene. The CDR3 measures 13 amino acids from cysteine to phenylalanine. Only the CDR3 region is kept as DNA, spanning 39 bases read in frame from base 1.